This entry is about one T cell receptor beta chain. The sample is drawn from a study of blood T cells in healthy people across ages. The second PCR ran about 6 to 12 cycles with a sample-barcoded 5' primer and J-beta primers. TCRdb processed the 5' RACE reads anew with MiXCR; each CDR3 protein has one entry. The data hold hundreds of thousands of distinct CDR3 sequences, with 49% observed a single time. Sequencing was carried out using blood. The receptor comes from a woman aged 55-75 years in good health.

DNA for the CDR3: TGTGCCAGCAGCTGGGATTTTTATAATTCACCCCTCCACTTT. It codes for CASSWDFYNSPLHF. The V and J genes are TRBV7-9 and TRBJ1-6; D remains unclear. The CDR3 consists of 14 residues. With 4 bases removed from V and 4 bases from J, the gap between germline ends came to 8 bases. Germline assignment: CDR1 SEHNR and CDR2 FQNEAQ (reference sequence).